This T cell receptor (beta chain) came from a study of graft-versus-host responses after intestinal transplantation. Study summary: Transplants given to recipients were multivisceral, liver-intestinal, or isolated intestinal. Induction with anti-thymocyte globulin, then tacrolimus and steroids for around three years, was given to all recipients.

Comments on this clone: Antigen: not known.

Produced via immunoSEQ multiplex PCR; TCRdb's table is partial and in-frame only. The sample gives tens of thousands of clones, 90% of which show up once; approximately 1.4% is in the top ten. The germline V gene has CDR1 MGHRA and CDR2 YSYEKL. CDR3 length: 15 amino acids. The V segment lost 2 bases and the J segment 0 bases; nucleotides outside the gene matches: 1. Here the sequenced sample was unstimulated CD8+ T cells sorted from spleen or lymph node cells, taken before intestinal transplant. The J gene is TRBJ1-3, the V gene TRBV4-1, with 7 nucleotides matching TRBD1. The sequence derives from a human donor who received an intestinal transplant. As DNA, the CDR3 is TGCGCCAGCAGCCAACGGGACAGCTCTGGAAACACCATATATTTT. It is translated as CASSQRDSSGNTIYF.